A selection of T cell receptor beta chains follows, all from one sample in a study of breast tumors, draining lymph nodes, adjacent tissues. Each CDR3 protein gets one entry after TCRdb re-called the multiplex PCR reads with MiXCR. The data show about 52,000 distinct CDR3 sequences, under 55% seen once. Material: breast tumor tissue. The receptors were gathered from a female donor with breast cancer. Some clones in this sample may be carry-over from other donors' samples. Each CDR3 is given with its conserved first and last residue. Some rows have no size entry. The others give once, few or many, or a class for an expanded clone.

cdr3_aa | j_call | v_call | clone_size
CASNSRDQPQHF | TRBJ1-5 | TRBV19 | many
CASSIRGVSGNTIYF | TRBJ1-3 | TRBV12-3/TRBV12-4 | many
CASPHGIQETQYF | TRBJ2-5 | TRBV7-8 | NA
CAWSTGRNEKLFF | TRBJ1-4 | TRBV30 | many
CASSLDLTSRLEAFF | TRBJ1-1 | TRBV5-1 | many
CSVLISGRNEQFF | TRBJ2-1 | TRBV29-1 | many
CASSFRGGNTEQFF | TRBJ2-1 | TRBV7-2 | NA
CSARQGSYNEQFF | TRBJ2-1 | TRBV20-1 | NA
CASSASQAGSSTDTQYF | TRBJ2-3 | TRBV5-1 | many
CRPSGRGVTQYF | TRBJ2-3 | TRBV29-1 | NA
CASSVGTGELGGYTF | TRBJ1-2 | TRBV28 | few
CASSLRTQLYRGPGTEQFF | TRBJ2-1 | TRBV6-2/TRBV6-3 | NA
CASSSGSRADTQYF | TRBJ2-3 | TRBV9 | many
CASSPGLAGVGELFF | TRBJ2-2 | TRBV6-2/TRBV6-3 | NA
CASTPLQGHNSPLHF | TRBJ1-6 | TRBV6-4 | medium-sized
CAISEVGGAGGPSYEQYF | TRBJ2-7 | TRBV10-3 | many